This TCR delta chain appears in the sequencing data of a study of γδ T cells in repeated Plasmodium falciparum infection. Study overall: Age- and gender-matched Australian children served as comparison for malaria-exposed Malian children.

Vgamma9/Vdelta2+ and Vdelta2-negative gammadelta T cells were flow-sorted from PBMC for bulk sequencing. TCRdb fed the multiplex PCR reads into CATT to redo clone calling. The repertoire holds about 51,000 delta-chain clones, with about 2% as singletons. Overall study results and limits: In Vdelta2-negative, largely Vdelta1+, gammadelta repertoires, repeated controlled infections appeared to drive clonal selection waves. Malian donors came from one small rural village, predominantly one ethnic group.

This clone was found a few times. Its antigen is as yet unknown. A far larger clone is just one base off, so this is likely a read error. This sample also contains other DNA sequences that code for the same CDR3. Germline-derived CDR1 and CDR2 are TVYSNPD and GDNSRS (reference sequence). The V gene lost 4 bases and the J gene lost 0 bases, with 33 bases spanning the gap. The length of the CDR3 is 20 residues. This sequence originates from a pool of human donors (malaria-infected and uninfected, not separated). The specimen sequenced was gamma-delta T cells from blood. This chain connects TRDV3 to TRDJ1; D might be TRDD3 (10 bases). The J gene, not given by TCRdb, was assigned here from a germline match of the nucleotide sequence. CDR3 protein: CASSPSYDTFTGGYTDKLIF. The CDR3 nucleotides are TGTGCCTCTAGCCCTTCCTACGATACATTTACTGGGGGATACACCGATAAACTCATCTTT. Full variable domain (remainder filled in from reference TRDV3 and TRDJ1): CDKVTQSSPDQTVASGSEVVLLCTYDTVYSNPDLFWYRIRPDYSFQFVFYGDNSRSEGADFTQGRFSVKHILTQKAFHLVISPVRTEDSATYYCASSPSYDTFTGGYTDKLIFGKGTRVTVEP.